The 3 T cell receptor beta chains presented below share a single source sample, sequenced in a study of cytomegalovirus exposure and HLA in healthy donors. PCR amplification relied on 60 Vbeta primers (plus 13 Jbeta primers). Clones were read by immunoSEQ multiplex PCR, and TCRdb kept only the in-frame ones, dropping some. The sample includes about 160,000 clones, roughly 80% of them seen just once. Sequencing was carried out using PBMCs. Receptor source: a male donor in good health and CMV-seronegative.

This clone was seen a handful of times. The gene calls are TRBV6-6 and TRBJ1-1, with a tentative D call TRBD1 (6 bases). V lost 5 bases and J lost 0, with 10 bases in between. The germline gives CDR1 MNHNY, CDR2 SVGAGI (reference sequence). The length of the CDR3 is 14 residues. This chain's CDR3 is CASSNGQMNTEAFF. The CDR3 region has the DNA TGTGCCAGCAGTAATGGACAGATGAACACTGAAGCTTTCTTT.

The rearrangement links TRBV4-1 to TRBJ1-2; TRBD1 might be the D (6 bases). The length of the CDR3 is 15 residues. Germline CDR1 is MGHRA and CDR2 is YSYEKL. V was trimmed by 5 bases and J by 0 bases, leaving 13 bases between them. The CDR3 is CASSTTTGPNYGYTF. CDR3 DNA: TGCGCCAGCAGCACAACGACAGGACCTAACTATGGCTACACCTTC.

The chain links TRBV28 to TRBJ2-3; 8 nucleotides match TRBD2. Trimming took 2 bases from V and 3 from J; bases not matched to a gene: 7. The CDR3 is 16 amino acids. Per the germline V gene, CDR1 is MDHEN and CDR2 is SYDVKM. The CDR3: CASSLPGTRETDTQYF. The CDR3 coding sequence is TGTGCCAGCAGTTTACCCGGGACTAGAGAAACAGATACGCAGTATTTT.